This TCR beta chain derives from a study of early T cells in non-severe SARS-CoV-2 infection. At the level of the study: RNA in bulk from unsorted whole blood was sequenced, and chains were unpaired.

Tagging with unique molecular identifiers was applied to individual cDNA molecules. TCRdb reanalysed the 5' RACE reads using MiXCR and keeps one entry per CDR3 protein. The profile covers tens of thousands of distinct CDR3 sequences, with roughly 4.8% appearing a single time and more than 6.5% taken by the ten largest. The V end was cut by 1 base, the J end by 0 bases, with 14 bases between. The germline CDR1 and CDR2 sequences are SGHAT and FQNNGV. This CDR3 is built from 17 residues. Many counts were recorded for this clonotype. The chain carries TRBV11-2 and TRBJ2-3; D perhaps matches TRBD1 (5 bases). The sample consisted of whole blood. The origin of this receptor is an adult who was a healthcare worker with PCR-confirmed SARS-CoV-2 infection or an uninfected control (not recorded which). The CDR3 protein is CASSLVRRQGSTDTQYF. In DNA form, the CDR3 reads TGTGCCAGCAGCTTAGTACGTCGGCAGGGAAGCACAGATACGCAGTATTTT.